One sample yielded the 12 T cell receptor beta chains listed below, sequenced in a study of T cell changes during pregnancy in multiple sclerosis. Libraries were prepared by immunoSEQ multiplex PCR; TCRdb keeps only in-frame clonotypes and omits some of them. Counted here are over 50,000 clones, 70% to 90% occurring once; the ten biggest clones make up 0.38%. Specimen: CD4+ T cells from peripheral blood mononuclear cells, collected in the third trimester of pregnancy. These receptors all come from a female donor with multiple sclerosis, enrolled in a pregnancy study.

This clone is a singleton in its sample. The chain carries TRBV18 and TRBJ1-2; 7 bases align to TRBD1. This CDR3 spans 13 amino acids. Germline V CDR1 and CDR2: KGHSH, LQKENI. V was pared by 5 bases and J by 6 bases, with 6 bases of the junction left unmatched. The CDR3 is CASSTGQDDGYTF. DNA for the CDR3: TGTGCCAGCTCAACCGGACAGGACGATGGCTACACCTTC.

A note on this clone: Likely a read error: the CDR3 ends without its conserved phenylalanine or tryptophan. The DNA is omitted, as the CDR3 cannot be located on it reliably, and the CDR3 follows TCRdb's listing. The chain combines TRBV23-1 with TRBJ1-2; the listed D gene, TRBD1, was not tested against the DNA. TRBV23-1 is placed among ORFs of uncertain function. The CDR3 is 8 amino acids long, termini counted. This CDR3 is CASSCGWL.

J is TRBJ2-7 and V is TRBV6-6; 7 bases line up with TRBD1. Germline V lookup: CDR1 MNHNY, CDR2 SVGAGI (reference sequence). After removal of 7 bases from V and 3 bases from J, the junction contained 6 bases not matched to a gene. The length of the CDR3 is 13 residues. CDR3 DNA sequence: TGTGCCAGCACCCGAGACAGGGTCTACGAGCAGTACTTC. Its translation: CASTRDRVYEQYF.

The rearrangement links TRBV11-2 to TRBJ2-5, with a tentative D call TRBD1 (6 bases). Germline V gene data show CDR1 as SGHAT and CDR2 as FQNNGV. V lost 5 bases and J 4 bases, leaving 23 bases between the germline ends. CDR3 length: 17 amino acids. DNA for the CDR3: TGTGCCAGCAGCCGATCCCTGGGACAACGAAGGGGAGAGACCCAGTACTTC. Translation gives CASSRSLGQRRGETQYF.

The V and J genes are TRBV5-8 and TRBJ2-1; TRBD2 agrees at 7 bases. The CDR3 spans 13 residues. V gave up 4 bases and J gave up 3 bases; unmatched junction bases: 1. Germline V gives CDR1 SGHTS, CDR2 YDEGEE. CDR3 residues: CASSGGVYNEQFF. In DNA, the CDR3 is TGTGCCAGCAGCGGGGGGGTCTACAATGAGCAGTTCTTC.

V gene TRBV30 combines with J gene TRBJ1-1; D call uncertain. The germline V gene has CDR1 GTSNPN and CDR2 SVGIG (reference sequence). This CDR3 has 13 residues. Trimming shortened V by 0 bases and J by 1 base, and 6 bases separated the two germline ends. The CDR3 coding sequence is TGTGCCTGGAGTGTAGCGCGGAACACTGAAGCTTTCTTT. Translation: CAWSVARNTEAFF.

This rearrangement joins TRBV13 to TRBJ2-1; a weak D match, TRBD2 (5 bases). The V gene's germline CDR1 is PRHDT and CDR2 FYEKMQ (reference sequence). V lost 5 bases to trimming and J lost 10 bases, with 18 bases between them. The CDR3 is 14 amino acids. The CDR3 region is CASSHERGYLEQFF. The CDR3 coding sequence is TGTGCCAGCAGCCACGAGAGAGGGTATCTGGAGCAGTTCTTC.

The genes are TRBV7-6 and TRBJ2-2, with TRBD2 matching 9 bases. With 2 bases clipped from V and 6 bases from J, the junction kept 4 bases outside the gene matches. CDR3 length: 15 residues. The germline V gene encodes CDR1 SGHVS and CDR2 FNYEAQ. The DNA of the CDR3 is TGTGCCAGCAGCTTACGCGGGGGGGCCGCCGGGGAGCTGTTTTTT. It is translated as CASSLRGGAAGELFF.

CDR3 residues: CASSKGEHPGQGSYEQYF. The CDR3 DNA reads TGTGCCAGCAGCAAAGGGGAACACCCGGGACAGGGCTCCTACGAGCAGTACTTC. The rearrangement links TRBV21-1 to TRBJ2-7; TRBD1 reflects the table's D call only, with no check against the DNA. TRBV21-1 is an annotated pseudogene. CDR3 length: 18 residues.

This clone was seen only once. The gene calls are TRBV27 and TRBJ1-5; TRBD1 agrees at 7 bases. Trimming cost V 11 bases and J 1 base; bases outside gene matches: 8. The CDR3 consists of 14 residues. Germline V gives CDR1 MNHEY, CDR2 SMNVEV (reference sequence). CDR3 amino acids: CAVGTVASNQPQHF. Written as DNA, the CDR3 is TGTGCCGTAGGGACAGTAGCGAGCAATCAGCCCCAGCATTTT.

The chain links TRBV19 to TRBJ1-6; D not resolved. V gave up 7 bases and J gave up 0 bases, with 13 bases separating them. This CDR3 has 16 amino acids. In germline, CDR1 is LNHDA, CDR2 SQIVND (reference sequence). This chain's CDR3 is CASTEGSSSYNSPLHF. The CDR3 nucleotides read TGTGCCAGTACCGAGGGCAGCAGCTCCTATAATTCACCCCTCCACTTT.

This clone was recorded only once. V and J are TRBV5-1 and TRBJ2-1; D ambiguous. With 2 bases removed from V and 10 bases from J, the gap between germline ends came to 7 bases. The CDR3 consists of 11 residues. Germline V lookup: CDR1 SGHRS, CDR2 YFSETQ. The DNA of the CDR3 is TGCGCCAGCAGCTTCCTACGGGAGCAGTTCTTC. It translates to CASSFLREQFF.